One and the same sample provided the 30 T cell receptor beta chains below, sequenced in a study of shared clonotypes between healthy human individuals. The table came from immunoSEQ multiplex PCR; TCRdb's copy has only in-frame clones and leaves some out. The sample has some 790,000 clones, 55% to 80% seen once. The sample was memory CD4+ T cells sorted from blood. The subset denotes: CD45RA-negative fraction. The origin of the receptors is a woman aged 25 to 39 in good health.

CDR3 sequence (DNA): TGTGCCAGCAGGCGCCCGGGACTAGCGGGAGTTCGCTCCTACAATGAGCAGTTCTTC. This translates into CASRRPGLAGVRSYNEQFF. V and J are TRBV11-2 and TRBJ2-1; 14 nucleotides agree with TRBD2. Per germline, CDR1 SGHAT and CDR2 FQNNGV. After removal of 6 bases from V and 0 bases from J, the junction contained 10 bases not matched to a gene. The CDR3 is 19 residues long.

This clone was observed at least ten times. This sample includes further DNA sequences coding for the same CDR3. V is TRBV15 and J is TRBJ2-3; D not certain. From germline, CDR1 is LNHNV and CDR2 YYDKDF (reference sequence). The CDR3 runs to 15 residues. V was shortened by 0 bases and J by 0 bases, with 7 bases between the two germline ends. CDR3 loop: CATSRDRGSTDTQYF. CDR3 nucleotide sequence: TGTGCCACCAGCAGAGATCGCGGCAGCACAGATACGCAGTATTTT. The entire variable domain, with the rest obtained from reference TRBV15 and TRBJ2-3, is as follows: DAMVIQNPRYQVTQFGKPVTLSCSQTLNHNVMYWYQQKSSQAPKLLFHYYDKDFNNEADTPDNFQSRRPNTSFCFLDIRSPGLGDTAMYLCATSRDRGSTDTQYFGPGTRLTVL.

This chain connects TRBV28 to TRBJ2-1; no reliable D call. This CDR3 region has 15 residues. V lost 2 bases and J lost 0, with 8 bases in between. Germline CDR1 reads MDHEN; CDR2 reads SYDVKM. The CDR3 reads CASSLAAGSYNEQFF. The CDR3 DNA follows: TGTGCCAGCAGTTTAGCGGCTGGCTCCTACAATGAGCAGTTCTTC.

This clone was observed a few times. The chain joins TRBV6-5 to TRBJ2-5; D is perhaps TRBD2 (5 bases). Germline V gene sequence: CDR1 MNHEY, CDR2 SVGAGI. Trimming pared 8 bases from V and 3 bases from J, leaving 10 bases between. The CDR3 loop spans 12 amino acids. Here the CDR3 DNA reads TGTGCCAGCGGTGAGCGGAAAGAGACCCAGTACTTC. Translated, it gives CASGERKETQYF.

This chain connects TRBV13 to TRBJ2-7, with D unclear. V gave up 2 bases and J gave up 2 bases, with 7 bases separating them. The length of the CDR3 is 13 residues. Germline V gene data show CDR1 as PRHDT and CDR2 as FYEKMQ (reference sequence). The CDR3 region has the DNA TGTGCCAGCAGCTTAACTCATGCCTACGAGCAGTACTTC. Translated: CASSLTHAYEQYF.

The chain links TRBV25-1 to TRBJ2-2; weak D call: TRBD1 (6 bases). The V and J ends lost 7 bases and 7 bases respectively, with 16 bases between them. Germline V CDR1 and CDR2: MGHDK, SYGVNS. The CDR3 is made up of 14 amino acids. CDR3 nucleotide sequence: TGTGCCAGCACCCCGAAAACAGGGATCGGGGAGCTGTTTTTT. This translates into CASTPKTGIGELFF.

This clone was counted only a few times. This chain links TRBV25-1 with TRBJ2-5, with D maybe TRBD2 (6 bases). The CDR3 length is 14 residues. Trimming pared 6 bases from V and 11 bases from J, leaving 22 bases between. The germline V gene encodes CDR1 MGHDK and CDR2 SYGVNS. The CDR3 sequence is CASRVLGSSGEQYF. The CDR3 bases are TGTGCCAGCAGAGTTTTGGGATCGTCGGGAGAGCAGTACTTC.

V usage is TRBV5-1 and J usage is TRBJ2-3; 7 bases are a match to TRBD2. CDR3 length equals 16 residues. Germline assignment: CDR1 SGHRS and CDR2 YFSETQ. V shed 3 bases and J 2 bases; nucleotides not matched to a gene: 9. CDR3 coding DNA: TGCGCCAGCAGCTCGGCGACTAGCAGATACACAGATACGCAGTATTTT. This translates into CASSSATSRYTDTQYF.

The chain is built from TRBV18 and TRBJ2-7; a possible D gene is TRBD1 (6 bases). V lost 3 bases and J 2 bases, leaving 14 bases between the germline ends. CDR1 and CDR2 from the germline V gene are KGHSH and LQKENI. CDR3 length: 15 residues. Here the CDR3 DNA reads TGTGCCAGCTCACCCCAGGGGCCAGGGCCCTACGAGCAGTACTTC. Its protein is CASSPQGPGPYEQYF.

The chain is built from TRBV7-9 and TRBJ1-1; possibly TRBD1 for D (6 bases). CDR1 is SEHNR and CDR2 is FQNEAQ in the germline V gene (reference sequence). The CDR3 loop spans 16 amino acids. Trimming removed 3 bases from V and 1 base from J, with 15 bases in between. For the CDR3, the DNA is TGTGCCAGCAGCTTCGAGGGGGGCTACGGGAACACTGAAGCTTTCTTT. Translation: CASSFEGGYGNTEAFF.

This clone was seen a handful of times. The chain uses TRBV27 and TRBJ1-5; no firm D call. The ends were cut back, 6 bases at V and 0 bases at J, with 15 bases in the middle. The CDR3 consists of 16 residues. Germline V gene data show CDR1 as MNHEY and CDR2 as SMNVEV (reference sequence). In DNA, the CDR3 is TGTGCCAGCAGACGATCGGACGGCTTTAGCAATCAGCCCCAGCATTTT. Amino acid sequence: CASRRSDGFSNQPQHF.

This clone was counted once. The chain has TRBV4-2 and TRBJ2-7, with D possibly matching TRBD1 (6 bases). The germline V and J ends were trimmed by 5 bases and 0 bases, with 17 bases remaining between them. CDR1 is LGHNA, CDR2 YNFKEQ, per germline. The CDR3 runs to 16 residues. The CDR3 DNA reads as TGTGCCAGCAGCTACGGACAGAGATCCAACTCCTACGAGCAGTACTTC. Its translation is CASSYGQRSNSYEQYF.

This chain connects TRBV28 to TRBJ2-7; perhaps D is TRBD1 or TRBD2 (5 bases each). This CDR3 has 14 residues. Germline CDR1 MDHEN, CDR2 SYDVKM. Trimming took 5 bases from V and 3 from J, leaving 14 bases between them. In DNA, the CDR3 is TGTGCCAGCAGTGGCACGGGGCACTACTACGAGCAGTACTTC. Its protein is CASSGTGHYYEQYF.

The rearrangement links TRBV4-1 to TRBJ2-2, with 7 bases matching TRBD2. The CDR3 contains 15 residues. Trimming cost V 1 base and J 3 bases; bases outside gene matches: 2. From germline, CDR1 is MGHRA and CDR2 YSYEKL. This chain's CDR3 is CASSQVGGDTGELFF. CDR3 DNA: TGCGCCAGCAGCCAAGTTGGGGGGGACACCGGGGAGCTGTTTTTT.

CDR3 coding DNA: TGTGCCAGCAGCGATCCCGGGAGGGCCCGGGATGAGCAGTTCTTC. Its translation: CASSDPGRARDEQFF. V is TRBV6-1 and J is TRBJ2-1; 8 positions agree with TRBD2. The J segment lost 8 bases and the V segment lost 6 bases, leaving 12 bases of the junction unmatched. CDR3 length: 15 residues. Germline V gene lookup returns CDR1 MNHNS and CDR2 SASEGT.

The chain is built from TRBV28 and TRBJ1-2; 9 nucleotides line up with TRBD1. Per germline, CDR1 MDHEN and CDR2 SYDVKM. V dropped 6 bases and J dropped 6; count of bases not matched to a gene: 8. This CDR3 has 14 residues. CDR3 region: CASSSATGGHGYTF. The CDR3 region has the DNA TGTGCCAGCAGCTCGGCGACAGGGGGGCATGGCTACACCTTC.

There are a few counts of this clone. The chain has TRBV5-6 and TRBJ1-4, with D possibly matching TRBD1 (5 bases). In germline, CDR1 is SGHDT, CDR2 YYEEEE. The CDR3 length is 14 residues. Trimming removed 4 bases at V and 1 base at J, with 8 bases between. CDR3 bases: TGTGCCAGCAGCCAGGGTTTAACTAATGAAAAACTGTTTTTT. It codes for CASSQGLTNEKLFF.

The chain carries TRBV30 and TRBJ1-1; the D gene is possibly TRBD1 (5 bases). Trimming pared 7 bases from V and 0 bases from J, leaving 18 bases between. The CDR3 sequence is 15 residues long. The V gene's germline CDR1 is GTSNPN and CDR2 SVGIG (reference sequence). CDR3 nucleotides: TGTGCCTCTCAAAGGGACTTTGGGATGAACACTGAAGCTTTCTTT. Amino acids: CASQRDFGMNTEAFF.

This clone was counted between two and nine times. The rearrangement links TRBV11-2 to TRBJ1-1; D is ambiguous. V dropped 2 bases and J dropped 0 bases, with 10 bases sitting between them. The CDR3 length is 15 residues. Germline V lookup: CDR1 SGHAT, CDR2 FQNNGV. CDR3 bases: TGTGCCAGCAGCTTATCTACCGGGGTGAACACTGAAGCTTTCTTT. Amino acid sequence: CASSLSTGVNTEAFF.

This clone was seen a single time. The CDR3: CASSLGGGLAPNNEQFF. The CDR3 region has the DNA TGTGCCAGCAGCTTAGGTGGCGGACTAGCCCCTAACAATGAGCAGTTCTTC. The chain recombines TRBV7-9 with TRBJ2-1, with 8 bases fitting TRBD2. This CDR3 contains 17 residues. J was trimmed by 5 bases and V by 1 base; bases with no gene match: 10. From germline, CDR1 is SEHNR and CDR2 FQNEAQ (reference sequence).

This chain links TRBV11-2 with TRBJ2-2; 8 bases line up with TRBD2. CDR3 length: 14 residues. Per germline, CDR1 SGHAT and CDR2 FQNNGV. Trimming took 1 base from V and 7 from J; bases not matched to a gene: 2. For the CDR3, the DNA is TGTGCCAGCAGCTTAGGCGGGGGGCGCGGGGAGCTGTTTTTT. Protein product: CASSLGGGRGELFF.

There are a few counts of this clone. The chain couples TRBV6-6 to TRBJ2-3, with D perhaps matching TRBD1 (5 bases). The length of the CDR3 is 15 residues. V lost 5 bases to trimming and J lost 0 bases, with 12 bases between them. From germline, CDR1 is MNHNY and CDR2 SVGAGI (reference sequence). CDR3 amino acids: CASSARVTSTDTQYF. In DNA form, the CDR3 reads TGTGCCAGCAGTGCCAGGGTGACTAGCACAGATACGCAGTATTTT.

The table lists this clone with a few counts. The rearrangement joins TRBV2 to TRBJ2-7, with 9 bases that match TRBD2. Germline values: CDR1 SNHLY, CDR2 FYNNEI. The J segment lost 0 bases and the V segment lost 7 bases, leaving 7 bases of the junction unmatched. The CDR3 consists of 15 residues. The CDR3 protein is CASKPVAGVSYEQYF. CDR3 DNA: TGTGCCAGCAAACCGGTAGCGGGAGTCTCCTACGAGCAGTACTTC.

The V gene is TRBV7-2, the J gene TRBJ2-2; 9 bases map to TRBD2. V was clipped by 5 bases and J by 3 bases; unmatched bases: 4. The CDR3 sequence is 15 residues long. In germline, CDR1 is SGHTA, CDR2 FQGNSA. The CDR3 sequence: CASSLGLAYTGELFF. The CDR3 region has the DNA TGTGCCAGCAGCCTCGGACTAGCGTACACCGGGGAGCTGTTTTTT.

The chain links TRBV27 to TRBJ1-6; no definite D call. The CDR3 is 18 residues long. The V and J ends lost 3 bases and 8 bases respectively, with 23 bases between them. Germline CDR1 and CDR2: MNHEY and SMNVEV (reference sequence). CDR3 coding DNA: TGTGCCAGCAGTTTGGTCCCCCGTGGGGTCCTCGATGATTCACCCCTCCACTTT. Encoded protein: CASSLVPRGVLDDSPLHF.

This chain connects TRBV6-6 to TRBJ1-3; no definite D call. Germline CDR1 MNHNY, CDR2 SVGAGI (reference sequence). V lost 4 bases to trimming and J lost 3 bases, with 10 bases between them. The CDR3 covers 14 residues. The CDR3: CASSSGLIGNTIYF. The DNA of the CDR3 is TGTGCCAGCAGTTCCGGGTTGATTGGAAACACCATATATTTT.

The rearrangement joins TRBV6-1 to TRBJ2-2; no firm D call. The CDR3 is 11 residues long. V lost 8 bases and J lost 3, with 4 bases in between. Germline V gene data show CDR1 as MNHNS and CDR2 as SASEGT. The CDR3 region has the DNA TGTGCCAGCGTTCACACCGGGGAGCTGTTTTTT. This encodes CASVHTGELFF.

The V gene is TRBV30, the J gene TRBJ2-6; D is undetermined. This CDR3 has 16 amino acids. The germline gives CDR1 GTSNPN, CDR2 SVGIG (reference sequence). Trimming took 3 bases from V and 1 from J, leaving 13 bases between them. For the CDR3, the DNA is TGTGCCTGGAGCGCGAGTTTAATTTCTGGGGCCAACGTCCTGACTTTC. It encodes CAWSASLISGANVLTF.

The V call is TRBV19, the J call TRBJ2-7; TRBD2 might be the D (5 bases). From germline, CDR1 is LNHDA and CDR2 SQIVND (reference sequence). The germline V and J ends were trimmed by 8 bases and 2 bases, with 22 bases remaining between them. This CDR3 contains 16 residues. DNA of the CDR3: TGTGCCAGTCCTTGGGAAAACAGCTCCGGGACCTACGAGCAGTACTTC. This encodes CASPWENSSGTYEQYF.

V gene TRBV27 combines with J gene TRBJ2-5, with D perhaps TRBD2 (5 bases). The DNA end favors TRBJ2-7, so the J call may be wrong. The CDR3 runs to 14 residues. The V gene's germline CDR1 is MNHEY and CDR2 SMNVEV (reference sequence). CDR3 DNA sequence: TGTGCCAGCAGTTTAGCGGGCCTCTCCTACGAGCAGTACTTC. Protein product: CASSLAGLSYEQYF.